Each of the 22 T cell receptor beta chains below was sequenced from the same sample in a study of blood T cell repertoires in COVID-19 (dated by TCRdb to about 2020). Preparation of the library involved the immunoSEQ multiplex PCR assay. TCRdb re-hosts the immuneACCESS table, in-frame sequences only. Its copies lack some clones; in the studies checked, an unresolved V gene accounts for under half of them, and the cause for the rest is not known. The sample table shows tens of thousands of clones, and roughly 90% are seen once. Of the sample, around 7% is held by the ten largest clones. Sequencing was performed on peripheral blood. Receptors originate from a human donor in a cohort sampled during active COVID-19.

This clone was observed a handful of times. The CDR3 region is CASSYIAGVTGELFF. The CDR3 coding sequence is TGTGCCAGCAGTTACATAGCGGGCGTCACCGGGGAGCTGTTTTTT. The chain joins TRBV6-5 to TRBJ2-2, with 7 bases matching TRBD2. The CDR3 contains 15 residues. Germline CDR1 and CDR2: MNHEY and SVGAGI. J was trimmed by 4 bases and V by 2 bases; bases with no gene match: 4.

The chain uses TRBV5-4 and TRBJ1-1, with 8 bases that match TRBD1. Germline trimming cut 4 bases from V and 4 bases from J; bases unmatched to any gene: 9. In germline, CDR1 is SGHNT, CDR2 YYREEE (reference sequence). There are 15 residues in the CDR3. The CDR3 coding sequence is TGTGCCAGCAGCGACGGACAGGGTCGGAGCACTGAAGCTTTCTTT. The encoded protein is CASSDGQGRSTEAFF.

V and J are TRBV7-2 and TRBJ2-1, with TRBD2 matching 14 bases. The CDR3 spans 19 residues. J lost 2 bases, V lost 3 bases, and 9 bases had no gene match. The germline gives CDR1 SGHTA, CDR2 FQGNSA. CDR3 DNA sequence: TGTGCCAGCAGCTTGGGACTAGCGGGAGTGGGATCCGCCTACAATGAGCAGTTCTTC. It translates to CASSLGLAGVGSAYNEQFF. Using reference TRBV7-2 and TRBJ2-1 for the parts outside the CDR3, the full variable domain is GAGVSQSPSNKVTEKGKDVELRCDPISGHTALYWYRQSLGQGLEFLIYFQGNSAPDKSGLPSDRFSAERTGGSVSTLTIQRTQQEDSAVYLCASSLGLAGVGSAYNEQFFGPGTRLTVL.

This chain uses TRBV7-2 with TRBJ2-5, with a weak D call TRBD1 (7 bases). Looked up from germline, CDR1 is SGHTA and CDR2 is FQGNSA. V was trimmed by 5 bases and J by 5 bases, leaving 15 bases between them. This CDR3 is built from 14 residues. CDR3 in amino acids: CASSPDRAGETQYF. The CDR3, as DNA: TGTGCCAGCAGCCCCGACAGGGCGGGGGAGACCCAGTACTTC.

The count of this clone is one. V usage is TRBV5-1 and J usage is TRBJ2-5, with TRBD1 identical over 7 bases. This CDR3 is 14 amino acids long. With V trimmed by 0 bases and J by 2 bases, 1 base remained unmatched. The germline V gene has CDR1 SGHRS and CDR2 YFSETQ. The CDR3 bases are TGCGCCAGCAGCTTGGGGGGACAGCAAGAGACCCAGTACTTC. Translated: CASSLGGQQETQYF.

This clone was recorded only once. The DNA of the CDR3 is TGCGCCAGCGAGACGGGGGGTGGGAACATTCAGTACTTC. Protein product: CASETGGGNIQYF. The J gene is TRBJ2-4, the V gene TRBV10-2; 7 nucleotides agree with TRBD2. The ends lost 8 bases at V and 7 bases at J; junction bases unmatched: 8. Germline CDR1 and CDR2: WSHSY and SAAADI. The CDR3 length is 13 residues.

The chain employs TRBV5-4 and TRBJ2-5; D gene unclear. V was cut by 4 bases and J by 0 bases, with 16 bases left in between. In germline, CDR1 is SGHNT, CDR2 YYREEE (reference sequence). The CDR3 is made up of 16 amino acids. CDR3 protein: CASSPKTRTYQETQYF. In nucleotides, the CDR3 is TGTGCCAGCAGCCCAAAGACTCGAACGTACCAAGAGACCCAGTACTTC.

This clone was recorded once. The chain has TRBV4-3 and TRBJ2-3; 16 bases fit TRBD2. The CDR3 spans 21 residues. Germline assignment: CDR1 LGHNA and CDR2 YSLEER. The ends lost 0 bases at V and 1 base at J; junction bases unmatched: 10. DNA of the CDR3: TGCGCCAGCAGCCAAGATCTGGTGGGACTAGCGGGAGGGGGGGGCACAGATACGCAGTATTTT. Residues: CASSQDLVGLAGGGGTDTQYF.

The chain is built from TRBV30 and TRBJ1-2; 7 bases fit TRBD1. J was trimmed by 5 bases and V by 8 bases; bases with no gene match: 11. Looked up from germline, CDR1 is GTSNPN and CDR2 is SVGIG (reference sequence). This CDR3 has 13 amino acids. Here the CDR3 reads CAGTRTGFYGYTF. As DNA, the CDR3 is TGTGCCGGGACTCGGACAGGTTTTTATGGCTACACCTTC.

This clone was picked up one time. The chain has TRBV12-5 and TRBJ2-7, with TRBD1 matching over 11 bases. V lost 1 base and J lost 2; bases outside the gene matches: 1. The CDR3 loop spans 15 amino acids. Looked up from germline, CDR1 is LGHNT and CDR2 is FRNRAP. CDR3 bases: TGTGCTAGTGGTTTGGGGGGACAGGGGGCCTACGAGCAGTACTTC. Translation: CASGLGGQGAYEQYF.

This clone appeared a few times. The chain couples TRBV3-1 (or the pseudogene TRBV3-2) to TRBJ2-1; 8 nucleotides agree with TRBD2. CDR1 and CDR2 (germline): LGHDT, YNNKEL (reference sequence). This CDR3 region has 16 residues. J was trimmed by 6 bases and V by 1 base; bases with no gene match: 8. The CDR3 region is CASSQASSGGGNEQFF. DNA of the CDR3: TGTGCCAGCAGCCAAGCGTCCAGCGGGGGCGGCAATGAGCAGTTCTTC.

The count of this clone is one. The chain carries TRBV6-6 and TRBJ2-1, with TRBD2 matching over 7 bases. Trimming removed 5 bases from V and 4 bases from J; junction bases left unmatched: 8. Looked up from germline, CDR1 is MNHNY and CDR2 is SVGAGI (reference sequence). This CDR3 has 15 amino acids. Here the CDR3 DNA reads TGTGCCAGCAGTAAAATGCGGGAGATTTACAATGAGCAGTTCTTC. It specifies CASSKMREIYNEQFF.

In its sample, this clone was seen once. In DNA form, the CDR3 reads TGTGCCAGCAGACACTCTAGCGGGGGGACCGATGAGCAGTTCTTC. This gives the protein CASRHSSGGTDEQFF. The genes are TRBV13 and TRBJ2-1, with 11 bases matching TRBD2. With 6 bases clipped from V and 8 bases from J, the junction kept 9 bases outside the gene matches. This CDR3 spans 15 amino acids. The V gene's germline CDR1 is PRHDT and CDR2 FYEKMQ (reference sequence).

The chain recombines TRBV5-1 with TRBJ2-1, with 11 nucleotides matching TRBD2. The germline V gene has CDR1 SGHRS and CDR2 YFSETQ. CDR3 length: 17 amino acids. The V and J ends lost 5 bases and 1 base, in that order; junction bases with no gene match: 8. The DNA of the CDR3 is TGCGCCAGCAGAGCACGTTTAGCGGGGGGGTCCTACAATGAGCAGTTCTTC. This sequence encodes CASRARLAGGSYNEQFF.

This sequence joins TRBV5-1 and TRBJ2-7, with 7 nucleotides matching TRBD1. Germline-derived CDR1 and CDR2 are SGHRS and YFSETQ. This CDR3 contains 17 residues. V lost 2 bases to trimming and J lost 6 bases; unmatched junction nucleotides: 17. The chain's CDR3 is CASSFKSATGLLSEQYF. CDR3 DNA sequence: TGCGCCAGCAGCTTCAAGTCCGCGACAGGGTTGTTGTCCGAGCAGTACTTC.

CDR3 in amino acids: CASIRTGITYEQYF. The CDR3 bases are TGTGCCAGCATCCGGACAGGAATAACCTACGAGCAGTACTTC. The V call is TRBV6-5, the J call TRBJ2-7; 7 bases line up with TRBD1. The length of the CDR3 is 14 residues. Losses at the gene ends were 7 bases for V and 2 bases for J; bases not matched to a gene: 8. The germline CDR1 and CDR2 sequences are MNHEY and SVGAGI.

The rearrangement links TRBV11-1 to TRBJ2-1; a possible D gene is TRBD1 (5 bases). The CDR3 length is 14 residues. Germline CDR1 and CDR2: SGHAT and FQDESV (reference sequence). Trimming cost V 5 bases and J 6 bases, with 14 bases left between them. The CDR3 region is CASSASGNRNEQFF. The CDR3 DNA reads TGTGCCAGCAGCGCCTCAGGGAATCGCAATGAGCAGTTCTTC.

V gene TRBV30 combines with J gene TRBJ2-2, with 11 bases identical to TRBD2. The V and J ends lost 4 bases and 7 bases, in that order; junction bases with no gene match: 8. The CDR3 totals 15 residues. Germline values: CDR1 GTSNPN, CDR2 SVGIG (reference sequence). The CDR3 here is CAWTLAGGHIGELFF. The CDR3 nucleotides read TGTGCCTGGACTTTAGCGGGGGGGCATATCGGGGAGCTGTTTTTT.

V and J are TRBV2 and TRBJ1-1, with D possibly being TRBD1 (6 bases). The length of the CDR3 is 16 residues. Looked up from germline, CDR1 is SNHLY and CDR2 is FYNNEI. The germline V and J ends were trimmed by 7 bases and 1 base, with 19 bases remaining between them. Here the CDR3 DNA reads TGTGCCAGCAAAGCAGGTTTAGGACAGAGGAACACTGAAGCTTTCTTT. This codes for CASKAGLGQRNTEAFF. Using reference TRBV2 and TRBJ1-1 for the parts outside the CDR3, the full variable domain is EPEVTQTPSHQVTQMGQEVILRCVPISNHLYFYWYRQILGQKVEFLVSFYNNEISEKSEIFDDQFSVERPDGSNFTLKIRSTKLEDSAMYFCASKAGLGQRNTEAFFGQGTRLTVV.

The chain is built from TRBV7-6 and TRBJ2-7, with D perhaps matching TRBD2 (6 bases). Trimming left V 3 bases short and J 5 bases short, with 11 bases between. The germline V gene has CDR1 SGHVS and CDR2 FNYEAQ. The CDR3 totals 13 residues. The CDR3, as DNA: TGTGCCAGCAGCTTCATCGCGGGGAACGAGCAGTACTTC. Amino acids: CASSFIAGNEQYF.

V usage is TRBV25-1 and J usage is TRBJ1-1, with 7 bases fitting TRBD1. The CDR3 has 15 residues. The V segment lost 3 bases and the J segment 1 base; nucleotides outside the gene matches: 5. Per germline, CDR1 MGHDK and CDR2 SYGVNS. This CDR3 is CASSDRTGPNTEAFF. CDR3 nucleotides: TGTGCCAGCAGTGATAGGACAGGACCGAACACTGAAGCTTTCTTT. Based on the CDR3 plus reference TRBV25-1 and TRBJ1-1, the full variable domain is EADIYQTPRYLVIGTGKKITLECSQTMGHDKMYWYQQDPGMELHLIHYSYGVNSTEKGDLSSESTVSRIRTEHFPLTLESARPSHTSQYLCASSDRTGPNTEAFFGQGTRLTVV.

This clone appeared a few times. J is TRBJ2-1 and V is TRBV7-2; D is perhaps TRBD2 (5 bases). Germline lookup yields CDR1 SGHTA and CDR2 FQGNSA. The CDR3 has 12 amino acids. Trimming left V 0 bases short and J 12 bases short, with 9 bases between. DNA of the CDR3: TGTGCCAGCAGCTTAGCGGAGCGGATGCAGTTCTTC. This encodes CASSLAERMQFF.